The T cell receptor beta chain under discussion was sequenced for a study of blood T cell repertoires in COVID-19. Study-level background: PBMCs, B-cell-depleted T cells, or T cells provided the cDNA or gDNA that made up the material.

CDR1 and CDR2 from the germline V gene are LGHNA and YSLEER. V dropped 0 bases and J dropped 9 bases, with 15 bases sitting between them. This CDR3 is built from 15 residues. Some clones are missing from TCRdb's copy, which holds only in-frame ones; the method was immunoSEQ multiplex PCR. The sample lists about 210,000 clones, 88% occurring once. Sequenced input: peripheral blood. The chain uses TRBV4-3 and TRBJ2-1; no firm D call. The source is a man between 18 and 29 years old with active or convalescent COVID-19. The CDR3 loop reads CASSQEEMVSGEQFF. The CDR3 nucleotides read TGCGCCAGCAGCCAAGAAGAGATGGTTTCAGGTGAGCAGTTCTTC.